The sequence of this T cell receptor beta chain was determined in a study of blood T cell repertoires in COVID-19. The germline gives CDR1 SGHTA, CDR2 FQGNSA. Deletions cut 5 bases from V and 5 bases from J, with 16 bases between. This CDR3 has 15 amino acids. Participants had their cohort set by participant-reported clinical history. Generated by immunoSEQ multiplex PCR, the TCRdb table keeps only in-frame clones and is missing some. Here the sample spans 200,000 or so clones, approximately 80% being singletons. Source material: PBMCs or T cells enriched from blood (not recorded which). The chain is built from TRBV7-2 and TRBJ2-4; tentative D call: TRBD2 (5 bases). The TCR originated in a man between 60 and 70 years old who had recovered from COVID-19. CDR3 amino acids: CASSKWLRDENIQYF. CDR3 coding DNA: TGTGCCAGCAGCAAATGGTTACGGGATGAAAACATTCAGTACTTC.